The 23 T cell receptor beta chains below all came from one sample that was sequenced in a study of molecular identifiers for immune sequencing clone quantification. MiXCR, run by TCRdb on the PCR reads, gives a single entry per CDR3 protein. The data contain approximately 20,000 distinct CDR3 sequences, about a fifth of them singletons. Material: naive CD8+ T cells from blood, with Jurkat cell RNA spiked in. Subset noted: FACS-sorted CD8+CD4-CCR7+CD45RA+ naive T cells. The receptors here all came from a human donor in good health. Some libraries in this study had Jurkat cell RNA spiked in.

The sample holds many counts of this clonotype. The CDR3 sequence is CASSYYSGNTIYF. CDR3 nucleotide sequence: TGTGCCAGCAGTTACTACTCTGGAAACACCATATATTTT. The V call is TRBV6-5, the J call TRBJ1-3; no reliable D call. The germline V gene has CDR1 MNHEY and CDR2 SVGAGI. CDR3 length equals 13 residues. V shed 1 base and J shed 0 bases, with 1 base lying between them.

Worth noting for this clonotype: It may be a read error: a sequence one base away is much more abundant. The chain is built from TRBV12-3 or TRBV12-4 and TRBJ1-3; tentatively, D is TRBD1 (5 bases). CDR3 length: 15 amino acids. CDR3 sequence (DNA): TGTGCCAGCAGTTTCGGGACGGCCTCTGGAAACACCATACATTTT. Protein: CASSFGTASGNTIHF.

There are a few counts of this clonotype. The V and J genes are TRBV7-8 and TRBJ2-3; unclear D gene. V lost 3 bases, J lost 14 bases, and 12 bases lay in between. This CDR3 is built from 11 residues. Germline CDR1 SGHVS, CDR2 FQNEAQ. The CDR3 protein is CASSLGMDPYF. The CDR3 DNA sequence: TGTGCCAGCAGCTTGGGGATGGATCCGTATTTT.

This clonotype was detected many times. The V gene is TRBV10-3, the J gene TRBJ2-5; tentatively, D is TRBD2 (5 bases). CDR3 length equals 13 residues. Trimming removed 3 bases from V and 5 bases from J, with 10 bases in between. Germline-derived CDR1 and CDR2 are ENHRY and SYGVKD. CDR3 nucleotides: TGTGCCATCAGTGATATGAGGGCGGAGACCCAGTACTTC. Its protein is CAISDMRAETQYF.

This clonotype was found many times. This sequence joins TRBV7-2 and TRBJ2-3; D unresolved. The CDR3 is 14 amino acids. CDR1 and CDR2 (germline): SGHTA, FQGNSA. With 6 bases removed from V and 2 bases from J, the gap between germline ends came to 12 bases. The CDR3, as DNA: TGTGCCAGCAGACGGCTCGGAAACACAGATACGCAGTATTTT. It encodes CASRRLGNTDTQYF.

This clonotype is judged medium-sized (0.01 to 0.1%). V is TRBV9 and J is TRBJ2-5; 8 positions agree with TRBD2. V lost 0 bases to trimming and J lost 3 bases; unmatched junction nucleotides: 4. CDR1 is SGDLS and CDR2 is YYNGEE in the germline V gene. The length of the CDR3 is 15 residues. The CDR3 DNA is TGTGCCAGCAGCGTAGCGGGGGGACTAGAAGAGACCCAGTACTTC. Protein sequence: CASSVAGGLEETQYF.

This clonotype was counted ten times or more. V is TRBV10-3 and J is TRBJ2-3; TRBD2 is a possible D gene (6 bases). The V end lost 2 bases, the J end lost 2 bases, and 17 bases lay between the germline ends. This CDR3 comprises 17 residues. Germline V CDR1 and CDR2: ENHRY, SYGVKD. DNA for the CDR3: TGTGCCATCAGTGAGGCCCTAACTAGCTTGGCCACAGATACGCAGTATTTT. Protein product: CAISEALTSLATDTQYF.

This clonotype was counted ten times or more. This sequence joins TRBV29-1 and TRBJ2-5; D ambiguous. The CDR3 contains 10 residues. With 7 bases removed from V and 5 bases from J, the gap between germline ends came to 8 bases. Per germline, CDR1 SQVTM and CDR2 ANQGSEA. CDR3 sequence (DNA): TGCAGCGCGTTGGGGGAGACCCAGTACTTC. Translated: CSALGETQYF.

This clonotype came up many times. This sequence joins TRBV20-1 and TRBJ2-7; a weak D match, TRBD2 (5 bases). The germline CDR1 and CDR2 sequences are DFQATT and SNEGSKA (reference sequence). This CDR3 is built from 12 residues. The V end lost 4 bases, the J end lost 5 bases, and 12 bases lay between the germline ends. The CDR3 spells CSAIGDFHEQYF. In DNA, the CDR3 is TGCAGTGCTATCGGGGATTTCCACGAGCAGTACTTC.

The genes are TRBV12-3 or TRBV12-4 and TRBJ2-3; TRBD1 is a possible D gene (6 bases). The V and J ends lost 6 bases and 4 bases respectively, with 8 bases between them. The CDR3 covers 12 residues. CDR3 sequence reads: CASSRGADTQYF. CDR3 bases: TGTGCCAGCAGCAGGGGAGCAGATACGCAGTATTTT.

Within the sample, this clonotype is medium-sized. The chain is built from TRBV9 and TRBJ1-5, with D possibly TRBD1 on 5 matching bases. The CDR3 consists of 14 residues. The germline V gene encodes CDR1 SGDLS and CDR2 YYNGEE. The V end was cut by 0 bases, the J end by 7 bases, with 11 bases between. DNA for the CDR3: TGTGCCAGCAGCGTAGGTTCAGGGCGGCAGCCCCAGCATTTT. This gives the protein CASSVGSGRQPQHF.

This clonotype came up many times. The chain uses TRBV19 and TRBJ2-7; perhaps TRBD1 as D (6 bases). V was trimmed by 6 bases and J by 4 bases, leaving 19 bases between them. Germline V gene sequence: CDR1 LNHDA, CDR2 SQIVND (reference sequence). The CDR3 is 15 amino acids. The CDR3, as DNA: TGTGCCAGTAGCCCCGCGGCCAGGGGAAAATACGAGCAGTACTTC. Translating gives CASSPAARGKYEQYF.

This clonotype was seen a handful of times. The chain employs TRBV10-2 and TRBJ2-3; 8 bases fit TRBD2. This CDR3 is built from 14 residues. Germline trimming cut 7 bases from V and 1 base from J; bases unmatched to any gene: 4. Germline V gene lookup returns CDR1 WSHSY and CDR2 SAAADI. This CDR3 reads CASNGRARTDTQYF. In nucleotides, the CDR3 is TGCGCCAGCAACGGGAGGGCCCGCACAGATACGCAGTATTTT.

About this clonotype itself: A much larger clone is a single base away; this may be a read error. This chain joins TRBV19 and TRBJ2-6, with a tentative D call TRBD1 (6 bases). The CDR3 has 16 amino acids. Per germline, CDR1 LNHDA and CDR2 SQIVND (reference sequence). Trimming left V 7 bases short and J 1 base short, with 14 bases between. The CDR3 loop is CASNGPTGSGANVLTF. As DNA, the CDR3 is TGTGCCAGTAACGGGCCCACAGGGTCTGGGGCCAACGTCCTGACTTTC.

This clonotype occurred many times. The DNA of the CDR3 is TGTGCCAGCACTTTGGTTGGAAACACCATATATTTT. It encodes CASTLVGNTIYF. V and J are TRBV7-9 and TRBJ1-3; D uncertain. CDR3 length: 12 amino acids. The V gene lost 7 bases and the J gene lost 3 bases, with 7 bases spanning the gap. The germline V gene has CDR1 SEHNR and CDR2 FQNEAQ (reference sequence).

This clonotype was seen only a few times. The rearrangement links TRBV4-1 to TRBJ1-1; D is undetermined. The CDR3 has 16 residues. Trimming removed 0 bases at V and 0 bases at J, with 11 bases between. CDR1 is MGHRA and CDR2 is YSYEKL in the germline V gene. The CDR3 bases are TGCGCCAGCAGCCAAGATGGGCAGCGAATGAACACTGAAGCTTTCTTT. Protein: CASSQDGQRMNTEAFF.

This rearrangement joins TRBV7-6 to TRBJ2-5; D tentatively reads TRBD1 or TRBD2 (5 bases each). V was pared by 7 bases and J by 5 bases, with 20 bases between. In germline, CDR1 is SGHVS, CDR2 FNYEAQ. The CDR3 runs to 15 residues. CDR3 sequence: CASTGYRGARETQYF. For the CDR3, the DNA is TGTGCCAGCACGGGGTATAGAGGGGCGCGGGAGACCCAGTACTTC.

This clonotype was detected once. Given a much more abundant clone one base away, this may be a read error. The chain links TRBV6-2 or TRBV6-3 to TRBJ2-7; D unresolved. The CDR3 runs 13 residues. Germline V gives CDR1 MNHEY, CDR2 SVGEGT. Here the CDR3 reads CASTDTFPYELYF. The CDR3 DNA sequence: TGTGCCAGCACAGACACCTTTCCCTACGAGCTGTACTTC.

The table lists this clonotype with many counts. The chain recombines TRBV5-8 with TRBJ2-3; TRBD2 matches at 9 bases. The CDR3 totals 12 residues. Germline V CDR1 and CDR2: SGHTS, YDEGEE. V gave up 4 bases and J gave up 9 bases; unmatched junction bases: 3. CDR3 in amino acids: CASSGLAHTQYF. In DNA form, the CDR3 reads TGTGCCAGCAGCGGACTAGCGCACACGCAGTATTTT.

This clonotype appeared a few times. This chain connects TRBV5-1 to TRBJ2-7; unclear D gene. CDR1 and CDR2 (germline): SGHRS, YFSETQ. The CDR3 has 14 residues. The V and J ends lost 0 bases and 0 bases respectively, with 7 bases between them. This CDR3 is CASSLGHSSYEQYF. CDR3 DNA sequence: TGCGCCAGCAGCTTGGGACACAGCTCCTACGAGCAGTACTTC.

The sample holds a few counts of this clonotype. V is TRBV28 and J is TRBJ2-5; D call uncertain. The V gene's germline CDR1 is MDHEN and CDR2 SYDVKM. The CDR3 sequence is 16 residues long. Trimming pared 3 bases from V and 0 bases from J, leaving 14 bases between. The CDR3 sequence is CASSFSGVEYQETQYF. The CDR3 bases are TGTGCCAGCAGTTTCTCAGGAGTAGAGTACCAAGAGACCCAGTACTTC.

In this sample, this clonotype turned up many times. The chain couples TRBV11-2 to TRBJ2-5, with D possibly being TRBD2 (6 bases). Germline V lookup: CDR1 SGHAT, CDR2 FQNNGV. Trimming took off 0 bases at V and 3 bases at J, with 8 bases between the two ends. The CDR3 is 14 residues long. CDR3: CASSLDWGEETQYF. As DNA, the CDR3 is TGTGCCAGCAGCTTAGATTGGGGGGAAGAGACCCAGTACTTC. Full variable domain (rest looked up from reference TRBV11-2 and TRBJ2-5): EAGVAQSPRYKIIEKRQSVAFWCNPISGHATLYWYQQILGQGPKLLIQFQNNGVVDDSQLPKDRFSAERLKGVDSTLKIQPAKLEDSAVYLCASSLDWGEETQYFGPGTRLLVL.

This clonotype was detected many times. Here the CDR3 DNA reads TGCGCCAGCAGCTTGAAATCCCCCGGGGCGGGAGGTCCTCAAGAGACCCAGTACTTC. Its protein product is CASSLKSPGAGGPQETQYF. The rearrangement links TRBV5-1 to TRBJ2-5; 8 nucleotides agree with TRBD2. J lost 2 bases, V lost 1 base, and 16 bases had no gene match. Germline V CDR1 and CDR2: SGHRS, YFSETQ. CDR3 length equals 19 residues. Variable domain in full (rest from reference TRBV5-1 and TRBJ2-5): KAGVTQTPRYLIKTRGQQVTLSCSPISGHRSVSWYQQTPGQGLQFLFEYFSETQRNKGNFPGRFSGRQFSNSRSEMNVSTLELGDSALYLCASSLKSPGAGGPQETQYFGPGTRLLVL.